This entry lists 14 T cell receptor beta chains sequenced from one sample in a study of vaccination and CD4 T cells after COVID-19 (dated by TCRdb to 2021 to 2024). The sample's treatment or condition, from its label and the paper: approximately 11-day PBMC culture with coronavirus spike peptide pools or control peptides (ViraFEST assay). The method was PCR. The sequencer was an Illumina iSeq 100. DNA from cultured CD4+ T cells was subjected to TCR sequencing with the Oncomine TCR Beta short-read assay at the Johns Hopkins FTIC core. The public reads were run again by TCRdb, first through fastp at Q25 and then through MiXCR, and only productive beta chains were kept. Merged by CDR3 protein, the rows form single entries marked with the most common genes and DNA. The table for this sample lists 15,000 to 20,000 distinct CDR3 sequences; about 56% of them were counted only once. The ten top clones hold roughly 6.7% of the sample.

Their specific antigens are unknown. This sample comprised CD4+ T cells from blood, cultured in vitro, obtained before SARS-CoV-2 vaccination. Every receptor here comes from a human donor who had recovered from COVID-19.

Comment on this clonotype: A far bigger clonotype differs at one base, so this is likely a read error. This chain joins TRBV7-2 and TRBJ2-2; D may be TRBD1 or TRBD2 (6 bases each). CDR3 length: 16 amino acids. Germline V CDR1 and CDR2: SGHTA, FQGNSA. Trimming left V 7 bases short and J 3 bases short, with 18 bases between. CDR3 loop: CASIPPGAEDTGELFF. The CDR3 coding sequence is TGTGCCAGCATCCCCCCGGGGGCCGAGGACACCGGGGAGCTGTTTTTT.

This clonotype was seen a few times. The chain has TRBV6-2 or TRBV6-3 and TRBJ1-5; D ambiguous. Germline V gene data show CDR1 as MNHEY and CDR2 as SVGEGT. Trimming stripped 2 bases from V and 4 bases from J, with 9 bases between. The CDR3 runs 14 residues. The CDR3 DNA reads TGTGCCAGCAGTTACAGTGTCAGAAATCAGCCCCAGCATTTT. Protein: CASSYSVRNQPQHF.

The V call is TRBV28, the J call TRBJ1-4, with TRBD1 matching 10 bases. Germline lookup yields CDR1 MDHEN and CDR2 SYDVKM. V gave up 5 bases and J gave up 7 bases; unmatched junction bases: 4. The CDR3 is made up of 14 amino acids. The CDR3 nucleotides are TGTGCCAGCAGTCGACAGGGGGCGGGTGAAAAACTGTTTTTT. Translation: CASSRQGAGEKLFF.

This clonotype was picked up a small number of times. The chain has TRBV10-1 and TRBJ2-5, with D unclear. From germline, CDR1 is WNHNN and CDR2 SYGVQD (reference sequence). Trimming took 3 bases from V and 1 from J, leaving 3 bases between them. This CDR3 has 12 amino acids. CDR3 amino acids: CASSDPQETQYF. The CDR3 DNA reads as TGCGCCAGCAGTGACCCCCAAGAGACCCAGTACTTC.

This clonotype came up a few times. The chain uses TRBV19 and TRBJ1-5; D is unresolved. From germline, CDR1 is LNHDA and CDR2 SQIVND (reference sequence). CDR3 length: 15 residues. Trimming pared 0 bases from V and 2 bases from J, leaving 8 bases between. The CDR3, as DNA: TGTGCCAGTAGTATAGACGGGGTTGGCAATCAGCCCCAGCATTTT. Amino acids: CASSIDGVGNQPQHF.

The V call is TRBV20-1, the J call TRBJ2-1; D is undetermined. This CDR3 spans 11 amino acids. The germline CDR1 and CDR2 sequences are DFQATT and SNEGSKA (reference sequence). V gave up 5 bases and J gave up 12 bases, with 14 bases separating them. CDR3 amino acids: CSAPTVQWQFF. CDR3 nucleotide sequence: TGCAGTGCTCCCACGGTGCAGTGGCAGTTCTTC.

The gene calls are TRBV30 and TRBJ1-2; unclear D gene. The CDR3 sequence is 11 residues long. Between the trimmed V and J ends, which lost 2 bases and 8 bases, there was a span of 9 bases. From germline, CDR1 is GTSNPN and CDR2 SVGIG (reference sequence). Here the CDR3 reads CAWSYTSGYTF. The CDR3 DNA sequence: TGTGCCTGGAGTTATACTAGCGGCTACACCTTC.

J is TRBJ2-5 and V is TRBV7-6; no firm D call. The CDR3 covers 14 residues. Per germline, CDR1 SGHVS and CDR2 FNYEAQ. Trimming took 1 base from V and 1 from J, leaving 7 bases between them. CDR3 sequence (DNA): TGTGCCAGCAGCTTAGAACCGTTCCAAGAGACCCAGTACTTC. It specifies CASSLEPFQETQYF.

This clonotype is labeled medium-sized. V usage is TRBV18 and J usage is TRBJ2-3; D uncertain. Trimming stripped 2 bases from V and 1 base from J, with 13 bases between. CDR1 and CDR2 from the germline V gene are KGHSH and LQKENI. The length of the CDR3 is 16 residues. DNA of the CDR3: TGTGCCAGCTCACCATTTAGCAGTGGTGGCACAGATACGCAGTATTTT. As protein: CASSPFSSGGTDTQYF.

The rearrangement joins TRBV2 to TRBJ2-7; 8 bases are a match to TRBD2. The CDR3 totals 13 residues. After removal of 11 bases from V and 5 bases from J, the junction contained 11 bases not matched to a gene. Germline CDR1 is SNHLY and CDR2 is FYNNEI. DNA of the CDR3: TGTGCCCTCGCAGAGCGGGAGAGCGACGAGCAGTACTTC. Translated: CALAERESDEQYF.

The chain uses TRBV28 and TRBJ1-5; TRBD1 aligns across 8 bases. Trimming cost V 6 bases and J 0 bases; bases outside gene matches: 4. CDR1 is MDHEN and CDR2 is SYDVKM in the germline V gene. The CDR3 consists of 15 residues. Here the CDR3 reads CASRPGQGSNQPQHF. The CDR3 DNA follows: TGTGCCAGCAGACCCGGACAGGGTAGCAATCAGCCCCAGCATTTT.

The J gene is TRBJ2-6, the V gene TRBV28; TRBD1 matches 11 bases. CDR3 length: 20 amino acids. J was trimmed by 1 base and V by 7 bases; bases with no gene match: 15. Germline V gene lookup returns CDR1 MDHEN and CDR2 SYDVKM. The CDR3 DNA follows: TGTGCCAGCACCACCGGGGACAGGGGGGCCTCCTTGTCTGGGGCCAACGTCCTGACTTTC. Translating it yields CASTTGDRGASLSGANVLTF.

This clonotype was seen a few times. The chain couples TRBV15 to TRBJ2-3, with D possibly being TRBD2 (6 bases). This CDR3 is built from 15 residues. Per germline, CDR1 LNHNV and CDR2 YYDKDF (reference sequence). The V and J ends lost 5 bases and 1 base respectively, with 13 bases between them. The CDR3 reads CATSVGREGTDTQYF. The CDR3 DNA reads as TGTGCCACCAGCGTGGGGCGGGAAGGCACAGATACGCAGTATTTT.

CDR3 residues: CSARDPTGGDTGELFF. The CDR3 nucleotides are TGCAGTGCTAGAGACCCCACGGGAGGGGACACCGGGGAGCTGTTTTTT. The V call is TRBV20-1, the J call TRBJ2-2; 8 bases are shared with TRBD2. CDR3 length equals 16 residues. V lost 0 bases, J lost 3 bases, and 6 bases stayed unmatched. Germline CDR1 reads DFQATT; CDR2 reads SNEGSKA (reference sequence).